This TCR beta chain comes out of a study of blood T cell repertoires in COVID-19. As for the study in general: Italy, Spain and the United States were the sources of the convalescent and acute COVID-19 samples.

The germline V gene encodes CDR1 LNHDA and CDR2 SQIVND (reference sequence). The V and J ends lost 5 bases and 3 bases, in that order; junction bases with no gene match: 10. CDR3 size: 15 residues. As originally analysed: Reference gene primers were amplified, and this amplification served to estimate nucleated cell counts. Method: immunoSEQ multiplex PCR; TCRdb's copy keeps in-frame clones and lacks some. V and J calls and clone size are copied from that table; D and trimming were computed from the DNA. The sample records 55,000 to 80,000 clones, approximately 80% being singletons. This receptor was obtained from a man aged 55 to 70 with acute or convalescent COVID-19. The specimen sequenced was peripheral blood. The chain has TRBV19 and TRBJ2-7; 7 positions agree with TRBD1. This chain's CDR3 is CASSSYQGVLYEQYF. The CDR3 coding sequence is TGTGCCAGTAGTTCTTACCAGGGGGTACTCTACGAGCAGTACTTC.